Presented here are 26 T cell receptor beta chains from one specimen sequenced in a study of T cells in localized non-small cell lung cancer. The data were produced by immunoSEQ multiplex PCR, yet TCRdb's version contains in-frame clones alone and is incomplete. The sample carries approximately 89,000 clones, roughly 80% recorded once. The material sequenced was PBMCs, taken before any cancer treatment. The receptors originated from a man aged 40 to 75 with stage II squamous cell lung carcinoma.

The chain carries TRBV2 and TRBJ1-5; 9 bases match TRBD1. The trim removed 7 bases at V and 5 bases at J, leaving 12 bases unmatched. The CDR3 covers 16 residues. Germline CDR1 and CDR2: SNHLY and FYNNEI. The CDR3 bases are TGTGCCAGCACGGACAGGGGAAGGGGTTTCGATCAGCCCCAGCATTTT. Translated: CASTDRGRGFDQPQHF.

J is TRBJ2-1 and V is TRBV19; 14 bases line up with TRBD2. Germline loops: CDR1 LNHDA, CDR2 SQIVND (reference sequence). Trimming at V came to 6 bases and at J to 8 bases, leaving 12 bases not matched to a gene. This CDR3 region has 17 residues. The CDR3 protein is CASRNRLAGGPVDEQFF. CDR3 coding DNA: TGTGCCAGTAGAAACCGACTAGCGGGAGGGCCCGTAGATGAGCAGTTCTTC.

This CDR3 is CASSSINYGYTF. The CDR3 DNA reads TGTGCCAGCAGCTCGATTAACTATGGCTACACCTTC. The V gene is TRBV7-9, the J gene TRBJ1-2; unclear D gene. V was shortened by 4 bases and J by 1 base, with 4 bases between the two germline ends. The CDR3 covers 12 residues. Per germline, CDR1 SEHNR and CDR2 FQNEAQ (reference sequence).

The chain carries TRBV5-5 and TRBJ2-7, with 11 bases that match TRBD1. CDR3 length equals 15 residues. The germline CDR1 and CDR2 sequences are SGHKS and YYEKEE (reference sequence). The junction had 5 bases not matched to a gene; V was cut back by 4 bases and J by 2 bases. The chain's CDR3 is CASSLDRGPTYEQYF. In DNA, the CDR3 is TGTGCCAGCAGCCTGGACAGGGGGCCGACCTACGAGCAGTACTTC.

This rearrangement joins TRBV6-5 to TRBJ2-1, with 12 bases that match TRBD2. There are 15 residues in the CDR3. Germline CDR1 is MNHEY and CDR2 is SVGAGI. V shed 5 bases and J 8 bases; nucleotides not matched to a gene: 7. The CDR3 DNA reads TGTGCCAGCAGTCAGACTAGCGGGAGTTGGGATGAGCAGTTCTTC. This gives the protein CASSQTSGSWDEQFF.

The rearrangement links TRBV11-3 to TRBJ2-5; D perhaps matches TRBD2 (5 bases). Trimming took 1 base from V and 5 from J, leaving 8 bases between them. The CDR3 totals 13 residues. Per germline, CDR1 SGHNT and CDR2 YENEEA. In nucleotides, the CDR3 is TGTGCCAGCAGCTTAGGAGGGCGGGAGACCCAGTACTTC. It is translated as CASSLGGRETQYF. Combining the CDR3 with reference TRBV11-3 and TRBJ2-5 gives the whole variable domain EAGVVQSPRYKIIEKKQPVAFWCNPISGHNTLYWYLQNLGQGPELLIRYENEEAVDDSQLPKDRFSAERLKGVDSTLKIQPAELGDSAVYLCASSLGGRETQYFGPGTRLLVL.

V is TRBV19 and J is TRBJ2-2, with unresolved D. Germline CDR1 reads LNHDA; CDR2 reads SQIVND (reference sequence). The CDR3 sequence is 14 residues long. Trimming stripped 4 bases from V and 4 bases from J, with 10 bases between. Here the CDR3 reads CASSRGQITGELFF. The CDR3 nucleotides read TGTGCCAGTAGTAGAGGTCAGATCACCGGGGAGCTGTTTTTT.

CDR3: CASRPRGSYNEQFF. The CDR3 DNA is TGTGCCAGCAGACCCAGGGGGAGCTACAATGAGCAGTTCTTC. V gene TRBV2 combines with J gene TRBJ2-1, with 7 bases lining up with TRBD1. Germline-derived CDR1 and CDR2 are SNHLY and FYNNEI. The CDR3 has 14 amino acids. Germline trimming cut 6 bases from V and 3 bases from J; bases unmatched to any gene: 5.

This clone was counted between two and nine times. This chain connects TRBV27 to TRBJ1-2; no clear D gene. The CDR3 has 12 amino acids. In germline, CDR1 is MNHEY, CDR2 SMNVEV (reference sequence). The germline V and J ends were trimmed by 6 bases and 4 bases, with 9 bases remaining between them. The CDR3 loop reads CASRDGPYGYTF. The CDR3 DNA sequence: TGTGCCAGCAGGGACGGCCCCTATGGCTACACCTTC.

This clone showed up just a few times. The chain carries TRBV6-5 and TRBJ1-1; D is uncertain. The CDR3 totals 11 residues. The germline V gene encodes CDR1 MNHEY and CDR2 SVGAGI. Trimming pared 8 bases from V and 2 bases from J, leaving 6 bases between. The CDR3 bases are TGTGCCAGCCTTGGCAACACTGAAGCTTTCTTT. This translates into CASLGNTEAFF.

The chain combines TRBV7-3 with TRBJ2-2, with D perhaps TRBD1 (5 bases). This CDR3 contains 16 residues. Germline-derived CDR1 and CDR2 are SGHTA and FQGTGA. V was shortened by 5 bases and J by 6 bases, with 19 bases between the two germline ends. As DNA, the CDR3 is TGTGCCAGCAGCCCCGACGAGGCAGGGAAGTCCGGGGAGCTGTTTTTT. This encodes CASSPDEAGKSGELFF.

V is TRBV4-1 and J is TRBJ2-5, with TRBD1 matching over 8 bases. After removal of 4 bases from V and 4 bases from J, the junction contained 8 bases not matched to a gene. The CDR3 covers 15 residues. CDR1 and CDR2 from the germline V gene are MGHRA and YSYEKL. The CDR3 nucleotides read TGCGCCAGCAGCCCCGGGACAGGAGGTCCAGAGACCCAGTACTTC. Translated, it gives CASSPGTGGPETQYF.

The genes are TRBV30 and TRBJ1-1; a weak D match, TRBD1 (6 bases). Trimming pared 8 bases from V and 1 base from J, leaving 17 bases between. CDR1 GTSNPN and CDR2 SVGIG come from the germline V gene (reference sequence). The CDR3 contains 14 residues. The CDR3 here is CAHTRGLPNTEAFF. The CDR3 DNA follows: TGTGCCCACACCAGGGGACTGCCGAACACTGAAGCTTTCTTT.

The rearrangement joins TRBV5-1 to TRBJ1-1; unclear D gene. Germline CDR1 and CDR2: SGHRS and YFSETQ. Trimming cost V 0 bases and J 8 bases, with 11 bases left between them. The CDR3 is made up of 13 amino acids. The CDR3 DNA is TGCGCCAGCAGCTTGGATGGTGCAGGAGAAGCTTTCTTT. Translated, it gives CASSLDGAGEAFF.

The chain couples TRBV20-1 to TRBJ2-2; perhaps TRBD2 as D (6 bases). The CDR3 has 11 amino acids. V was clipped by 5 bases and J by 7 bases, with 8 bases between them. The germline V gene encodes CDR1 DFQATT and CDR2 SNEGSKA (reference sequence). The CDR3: CSARGIGELFF. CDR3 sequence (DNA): TGCAGTGCTCGCGGGATCGGGGAGCTGTTTTTT.

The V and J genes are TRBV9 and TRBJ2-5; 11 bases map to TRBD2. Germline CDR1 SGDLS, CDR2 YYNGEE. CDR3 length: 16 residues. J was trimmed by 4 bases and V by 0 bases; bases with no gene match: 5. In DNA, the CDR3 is TGTGCCAGCAGCGTAGCGGCTAGCGGGGGGTCAGAGACCCAGTACTTC. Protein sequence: CASSVAASGGSETQYF.

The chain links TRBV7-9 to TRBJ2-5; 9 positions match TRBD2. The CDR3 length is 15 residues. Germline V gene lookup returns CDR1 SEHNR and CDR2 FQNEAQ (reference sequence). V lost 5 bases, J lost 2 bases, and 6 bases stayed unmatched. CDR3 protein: CASSTSGYAQETQYF. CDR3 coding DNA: TGTGCCAGCAGCACTAGCGGGTACGCTCAAGAGACCCAGTACTTC.

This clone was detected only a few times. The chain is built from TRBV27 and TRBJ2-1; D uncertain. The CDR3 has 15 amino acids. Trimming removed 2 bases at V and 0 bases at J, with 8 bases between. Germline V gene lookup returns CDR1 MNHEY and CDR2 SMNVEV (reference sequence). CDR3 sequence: CASSLGPPSYNEQFF. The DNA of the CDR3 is TGTGCCAGCAGTTTAGGGCCCCCCTCCTACAATGAGCAGTTCTTC.

Here the CDR3 DNA reads TGTGCCAGTAGTATATGGACAGGGGTCGGTGTGGACGATGAGCAGTTCTTC. Translation: CASSIWTGVGVDDEQFF. The chain carries TRBV19 and TRBJ2-1, with TRBD1 identical over 9 bases. Per germline, CDR1 LNHDA and CDR2 SQIVND (reference sequence). The CDR3 runs to 17 residues. V lost 2 bases to trimming and J lost 8 bases; unmatched junction nucleotides: 13.

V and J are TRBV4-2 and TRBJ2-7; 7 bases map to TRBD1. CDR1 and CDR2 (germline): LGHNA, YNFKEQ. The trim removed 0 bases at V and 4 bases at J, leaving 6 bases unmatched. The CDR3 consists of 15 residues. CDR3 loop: CASSQDGQARYEQYF. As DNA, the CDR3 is TGTGCCAGCAGCCAAGATGGACAGGCGAGGTACGAGCAGTACTTC.

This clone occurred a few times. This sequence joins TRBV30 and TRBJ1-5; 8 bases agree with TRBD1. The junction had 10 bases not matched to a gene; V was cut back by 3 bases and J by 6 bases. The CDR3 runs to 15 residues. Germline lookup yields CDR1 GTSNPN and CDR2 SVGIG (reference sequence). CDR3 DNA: TGTGCCTGGAGACCCAAGGACAGGGTGATTCAGCCCCAGCATTTT. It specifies CAWRPKDRVIQPQHF.

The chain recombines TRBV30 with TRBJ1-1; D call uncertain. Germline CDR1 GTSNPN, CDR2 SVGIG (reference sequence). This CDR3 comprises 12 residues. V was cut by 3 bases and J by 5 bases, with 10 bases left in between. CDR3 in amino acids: CAWRASGTEAFF. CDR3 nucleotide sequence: TGTGCCTGGAGGGCCTCCGGGACTGAAGCTTTCTTT.

For the CDR3, the DNA is TGTGCCAGCACCCAAATTGTTGGGTTTTTAGGGGAGCTGTTTTTT. This gives the protein CASTQIVGFLGELFF. V is TRBV6-1 and J is TRBJ2-2; D unresolved. The CDR3 is 15 amino acids. Germline loops: CDR1 MNHNS, CDR2 SASEGT. The V end lost 7 bases, the J end lost 8 bases, and 20 bases lay between the germline ends.

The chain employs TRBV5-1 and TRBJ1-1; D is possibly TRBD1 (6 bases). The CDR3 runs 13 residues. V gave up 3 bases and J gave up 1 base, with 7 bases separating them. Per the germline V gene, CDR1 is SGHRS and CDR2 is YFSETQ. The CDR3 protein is CASSYRENTEAFF. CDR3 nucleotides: TGCGCCAGCAGCTACAGGGAGAACACTGAAGCTTTCTTT.

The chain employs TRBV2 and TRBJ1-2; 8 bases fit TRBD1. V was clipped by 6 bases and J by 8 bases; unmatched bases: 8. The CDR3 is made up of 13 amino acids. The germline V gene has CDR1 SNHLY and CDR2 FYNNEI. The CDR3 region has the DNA TGTGCCAGCAGAGACCAGGGGGCTGGGGGCTACACCTTC. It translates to CASRDQGAGGYTF.

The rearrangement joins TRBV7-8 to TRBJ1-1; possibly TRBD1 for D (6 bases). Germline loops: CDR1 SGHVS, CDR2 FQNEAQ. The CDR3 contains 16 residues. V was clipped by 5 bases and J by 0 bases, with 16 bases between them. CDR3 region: CASSAAGTNLNTEAFF. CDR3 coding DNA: TGTGCCAGCAGCGCAGCCGGGACAAACTTGAACACTGAAGCTTTCTTT.